The entry below gives a single T cell receptor (beta chain) sequence along with its context. These data are taken from a study of tumor T cells in aggressive B-cell lymphoma. This CDR3 contains 14 residues. Trimming took off 6 bases at V and 2 bases at J, with 15 bases between the two ends. Germline V lookup: CDR1 SQVTM, CDR2 ANQGSEA. The protocol was immunoSEQ multiplex PCR, while the TCRdb copy is restricted to in-frame clones and leaves out a portion. The sample shows 2,800 or so clones, approximately 91% of them seen only once. The specimen sequenced was tumor tissue. V is TRBV29-1 and J is TRBJ2-3; possible D gene TRBD2, 6 bases. This sequence was found in an adult with diffuse large B cell lymphoma. The CDR3 here is CSVGGSGLTDTQYF. The CDR3 nucleotides are TGCAGCGTGGGGGGTAGCGGACTCACAGATACGCAGTATTTT.